These T cell receptor beta chains were read from a single sample in a study of T-cell memory formation after mild COVID-19. TCRdb ran MiXCR on the 5' RACE reads and lists one entry per CDR3 protein. This table has about 410,000 distinct CDR3 sequences, about 20% appearing once. The specimen sequenced was PBMCs or a T cell subset sorted from them (not recorded which). The receptors were gathered from a man between 18 and 29 years old who had mild COVID-19 (a few samples of this study predate the infection). Cell type and time point are not known. The CDR3 runs from the conserved cysteine through the conserved F or W. Each record gives: V gene, clone size, J gene, CDR3 protein. Expanded clones get a size class; other rows say once, few or many, or leave the size out.

>TRBV25-1|few|TRBJ1-3
CASESGLHSGNTIYF
>TRBV5-1|.|TRBJ2-5
CASSGWGTVQETQYF
>TRBV7-9|few|TRBJ2-5
CASSWRGTQYF
>TRBV25-1|.|TRBJ2-3
CASARTSGGAAQYF
>TRBV5-1|few|TRBJ1-1
CASSTGQGVTEAFF
>TRBV12-3/TRBV12-4|many|TRBJ1-5
CASSLANGTPQHF
>TRBV7-2|.|TRBJ1-4
CASSLDGRNEKLFF
>TRBV6-5|.|TRBJ1-2
CASSYSSATRGYTF
>TRBV9|.|TRBJ2-1
CASSVDVNEQFF
>TRBV25-1|few|TRBJ2-5
CASSGGHETQYF
>TRBV4-1|.|TRBJ2-7
CASSQDEGGHYEQYF
>TRBV2|.|TRBJ2-4
CASSEATGRNIQYF
>TRBV20-1|few|TRBJ1-2
CSASGTAGYTF
>TRBV6-5|.|TRBJ2-7
CASSKLAALEQYF
>TRBV3-1|.|TRBJ2-3
CASSRQASTDTQYF
>TRBV4-3|.|TRBJ1-2
CASSQDRRYGYTF
>TRBV6-1|few|TRBJ1-5
CASSEVGRTQPQHF
>TRBV4-1|few|TRBJ1-3
CASSQDTAQGSGNTIYF
>TRBV5-1|few|TRBJ2-3
CASSPGRGGNTDTQYF
>TRBV9|.|TRBJ2-7
CASSQGLALYEQYF
>TRBV6-6|.|TRBJ1-2
CANSYPDLGGGYTF
>TRBV12-3/TRBV12-4|few|TRBJ1-6
CASSLQGLGLPLHF
>TRBV5-1|.|TRBJ2-1
CASSSGHNNEQFF
>TRBV5-1|few|TRBJ2-1
CASSLGWGLYNEQFF
>TRBV5-1|few|TRBJ2-7
CASSLGPGGMNEQYF
>TRBV12-3/TRBV12-4|.|TRBJ1-2
CASSLTDRAGGYTF
>TRBV20-1|.|TRBJ1-6
CSARGWGTLHF
>TRBV2|few|TRBJ2-1
CASSERDNSYNEQFF
>TRBV7-8|.|TRBJ1-5
CASSSRRQGRNQPQHF
>TRBV6-5|.|TRBJ1-2
CASSYFAGGINYGYTF
>TRBV7-6|.|TRBJ2-1
CASSLPGITYNEQFF
>TRBV7-6|few|TRBJ2-1
CASSPITDRISYNEQFF
>TRBV20-1|.|TRBJ2-5
CSAYKGLAETQYF
>TRBV5-1|few|TRBJ2-4
CASSEIVGTSGGIQYF
>TRBV4-1|.|TRBJ1-6
CASSQEGNSPLHF
>TRBV4-3|few|TRBJ2-5
CASSRRAGTQETQYF
>TRBV12-3/TRBV12-4|.|TRBJ2-5
CASSLKGRGQETQYF
>TRBV7-2|few|TRBJ2-7
CASSLDFGGGPSEQYF
>TRBV6-1|.|TRBJ1-6
CASSEGAGWSSPLHF
>TRBV7-8|few|TRBJ2-2
CASSFRHPTGELFF
>TRBV20-1|.|TRBJ1-3
CSARSGRTGNTIYF
>TRBV10-3|.|TRBJ1-1
CAITISRGTEAFF
>TRBV6-2/TRBV6-3|few|TRBJ2-5
CASSYGLAGPGTQYF
>TRBV7-2|many|TRBJ2-2
CASSRGWDSTGELFF
>TRBV20-1|.|TRBJ2-5
CSALPTGMGTQYF
>TRBV5-6|.|TRBJ1-2
CASSRGAVYGYTF
>TRBV18|few|TRBJ2-2
CASSPPLGGTGELFF
>TRBV4-2|.|TRBJ1-1
CASSQGGWSGNTEAFF
>TRBV7-6|few|TRBJ2-5
CASSRIPQETQYF
>TRBV15|few|TRBJ2-1
CATRPEIGLAGNEQFF
>TRBV4-2|.|TRBJ2-4
CASSQGGLANIQYF
>TRBV28|.|TRBJ1-5
CASSLYPSNQPQHF
>TRBV7-2|.|TRBJ2-6
CASSFLLAGVSGANVLTF
>TRBV24-1|.|TRBJ1-4
CATRNPGELNEKLFF
>TRBV9|.|TRBJ1-2
CASTMGLGYYGYTF